Given below is one T cell receptor (beta chain) in context. What it recognizes is unknown. The germline CDR1 and CDR2 sequences are MNHEY and SVGEGT. V shed 6 bases and J shed 5 bases, with 17 bases lying between them. CDR3 size: 15 residues. Ophthalmopathy in the patients scored at least 3 on Clinical Activity Score and at least 4 on NOSPECS grade, lasting under 3 months. It was uncontrolled infection, other autoimmune disease, pregnancy or lactation that excluded patients. The record originates from a study of T cells in Graves' hyperthyroidism and ophthalmopathy. Study findings and constraints: Among thyroid clonotypes expanded above 0.001, most also appeared in blood.

The source material, RNA transcripts, was used to amplify TCR beta CDR3 regions. HTBI primers drove first-round RT-PCR of the TCR CDR3. TCRdb redid the calling of the multiplex PCR reads with MiXCR, one entry per CDR3 protein. The sample lists some 360,000 distinct CDR3 sequences, over 15% occurring once. The clonotype comes from a woman between 35 and 50 years old with Graves' ophthalmopathy. The chain is built from TRBV6-2 or TRBV6-3 and TRBJ1-5; possible D gene TRBD1, 5 bases. The sequencing sample was made of blood. The CDR3: CASRASWGLHQPQHF. The CDR3, as DNA: TGTGCCAGCAGGGCATCGTGGGGACTCCATCAGCCCCAGCATTTT.